These 31 T cell receptor beta chains were all obtained from the same sample, sequenced in a study of human T cells and chemical hapten exposure. TCRdb reanalysed the RACE reads using MiXCR and keeps one entry per CDR3 protein. The sample includes roughly 72,000 distinct CDR3 sequences, over 9% of them seen just once. The time point: patch test 1, 2 weeks after DPC sensitization. Treatment noted: therapeutic diphenylcyclopropenone sensitization with weekly scalp DPC. The sample consisted of whole blood, taken in connection with sensitization to the hapten diphenylcyclopropenone (DPC). All receptors derive from a woman in her forties or fifties with alopecia areata. Some clones in this sample may be carry-over from other donors' samples.

This clonotype was seen at least ten times. The gene calls are TRBV12-3 or TRBV12-4 and TRBJ2-1, with TRBD2 matching over 11 bases. Trimming took 5 bases from V and 1 from J; bases not matched to a gene: 10. This CDR3 is built from 18 residues. The CDR3 is CASSPPLAGGPSYNEQFF. The CDR3 DNA sequence: TGTGCCAGCAGTCCCCCTTTAGCGGGAGGGCCGTCCTACAATGAGCAGTTCTTC.

This clonotype showed up just once. This may be a read error, as it is one base from a much larger clone. The V and J genes are TRBV7-9 and TRBJ2-3; possible D gene TRBD2, 6 bases. The germline V and J ends were trimmed by 5 bases and 14 bases, with 20 bases remaining between them. CDR1 and CDR2 (germline): SEHNR, FQNEAQ (reference sequence). The CDR3 runs to 13 residues. This chain's CDR3 is CASSNSGRPSLYF. The CDR3 DNA reads TGTGCCAGCAGCAATTCCGGGAGACCATCCCTGTATTTT.

The CDR3 reads CASSLHTEAFF. The CDR3 DNA follows: TGCGCCAGCAGCCTCCACACTGAAGCTTTCTTT. V is TRBV5-1 and J is TRBJ1-1, with no clear D. V lost 4 bases and J 3 bases, leaving 4 bases between the germline ends. Per the germline V gene, CDR1 is SGHRS and CDR2 is YFSETQ. This CDR3 comprises 11 residues.

This clonotype was detected a few times. The chain joins TRBV29-1 to TRBJ1-1; D perhaps matches TRBD1 (6 bases). Trimming shortened V by 5 bases and J by 2 bases, and 15 bases separated the two germline ends. CDR1 is SQVTM and CDR2 is ANQGSEA in the germline V gene. The CDR3 runs to 14 residues. DNA of the CDR3: TGCAGCGTTTCCTCCAGGGGCGGAAACACTGAAGCTTTCTTT. Translating it yields CSVSSRGGNTEAFF.

Worth noting for this clonotype: In this CDR3 the conserved last residue, phenylalanine or tryptophan, is missing, so a read error is likely. No DNA is shown, since the ends of the CDR3 on it are uncertain; the CDR3 is the one TCRdb lists. The J gene is TRBJ2-5, the V gene TRBV28; TRBD1, the table's D call, lacks a check against the DNA. From its first to its last residue, the CDR3 has 11 amino acids. Germline values: CDR1 MDHEN, CDR2 SYDVKM. The CDR3 sequence: CASSSWDRQVL.

Only a few counts were recorded for this clonotype. This chain uses TRBV5-1 with TRBJ1-2; D gene ambiguous. The CDR3 is 14 amino acids. From germline, CDR1 is SGHRS and CDR2 YFSETQ. V shed 5 bases and J shed 0 bases, with 11 bases lying between them. The CDR3 bases are TGCGCCAGCAGTAGAGGCGGGACTAACTATGGCTACACCTTC. As protein: CASSRGGTNYGYTF.

This clonotype was detected ten times or more. This rearrangement joins TRBV20-1 to TRBJ2-4; the D gene is possibly TRBD2 (6 bases). The V gene's germline CDR1 is DFQATT and CDR2 SNEGSKA (reference sequence). The CDR3 consists of 15 residues. Between the trimmed V and J ends, which lost 6 bases and 0 bases, there was a span of 15 bases. This CDR3 reads CSAQDYDLAKNIQYF. CDR3 DNA: TGCAGTGCCCAGGACTATGATCTAGCCAAAAACATTCAGTACTTC.

The chain has TRBV2 and TRBJ2-2; no reliable D call. The germline V gene encodes CDR1 SNHLY and CDR2 FYNNEI. CDR3 size: 14 residues. V was pared by 4 bases and J by 6 bases, with 12 bases between. DNA of the CDR3: TGTGCCAGCAGTGGAGACTCCATCCCCGGGGAGCTGTTTTTT. This codes for CASSGDSIPGELFF.

The table lists this clonotype with a few counts. The chain combines TRBV28 with TRBJ1-1; D gene unclear. In germline, CDR1 is MDHEN, CDR2 SYDVKM. Trimming cost V 2 bases and J 4 bases, with 5 bases left between them. The CDR3 is 12 amino acids. The CDR3 reads CASSLDLTEAFF. DNA of the CDR3: TGTGCCAGCAGTTTAGATCTCACTGAAGCTTTCTTT.

This clonotype has only a few counts. This rearrangement joins TRBV7-2 to TRBJ2-5; D ambiguous. The V end was cut by 5 bases, the J end by 0 bases, with 4 bases between. The germline V gene encodes CDR1 SGHTA and CDR2 FQGNSA. The CDR3 totals 12 residues. Here the CDR3 reads CASSAYQETQYF. The CDR3 bases are TGTGCCAGCAGCGCTTACCAAGAGACCCAGTACTTC.

V usage is TRBV29-1 and J usage is TRBJ2-5; 11 nucleotides align to TRBD2. CDR1 SQVTM and CDR2 ANQGSEA come from the germline V gene. This CDR3 has 12 amino acids. Trimming took 4 bases from V and 5 from J; bases not matched to a gene: 0. The DNA for the CDR3 is TGCAGCGTTGCTAGCGGGGGGGAGACCCAGTACTTC. Its protein product is CSVASGGETQYF.

This clonotype came up many times. The chain links TRBV11-3 to TRBJ2-1; 9 nucleotides match TRBD2. After removal of 1 base from V and 8 bases from J, the junction contained 6 bases not matched to a gene. The CDR3 contains 15 residues. The V gene's germline CDR1 is SGHNT and CDR2 YENEEA. The CDR3 here is CASSLGGTSFDEQFF. CDR3 nucleotides: TGTGCCAGCAGCTTAGGAGGGACTAGCTTTGATGAGCAGTTCTTC.

The V gene is TRBV20-1, the J gene TRBJ1-6, with 9 bases fitting TRBD1. This CDR3 is 13 amino acids long. CDR1 DFQATT and CDR2 SNEGSKA come from the germline V gene (reference sequence). After removal of 6 bases from V and 14 bases from J, the junction contained 11 bases not matched to a gene. The CDR3 sequence: CSAPGQGPGALHF. The CDR3 DNA reads as TGCAGTGCCCCGGGACAGGGACCGGGGGCCCTCCACTTT.

This clonotype has a single count. This sequence joins TRBV20-1 and TRBJ2-7; the match to TRBD2 covers 9 bases. The CDR3 totals 15 residues. J was trimmed by 4 bases and V by 0 bases; bases with no gene match: 7. CDR1 is DFQATT and CDR2 is SNEGSKA in the germline V gene (reference sequence). The CDR3 protein is CSARDVLAGLYEQYF. The CDR3 DNA is TGCAGTGCTAGAGATGTCCTAGCGGGACTTTACGAGCAGTACTTC.

This clonotype occurred many times. The J gene is TRBJ2-7, the V gene TRBV5-1; tentatively, D is TRBD1 (6 bases). V lost 5 bases and J lost 5, with 11 bases in between. The CDR3 sequence is 12 residues long. Germline CDR1 is SGHRS and CDR2 is YFSETQ. CDR3: CASSLTGNEQYF. CDR3 DNA: TGCGCCAGCAGTTTAACAGGGAACGAGCAGTACTTC. Variable domain in full (rest from reference TRBV5-1 and TRBJ2-7): KAGVTQTPRYLIKTRGQQVTLSCSPISGHRSVSWYQQTPGQGLQFLFEYFSETQRNKGNFPGRFSGRQFSNSRSEMNVSTLELGDSALYLCASSLTGNEQYFGPGTRLTVT.

This clonotype was detected only a few times. This sequence joins TRBV19 and TRBJ2-1, with D possibly matching TRBD2 (5 bases). This CDR3 region has 14 residues. V lost 7 bases and J lost 4, with 14 bases in between. Germline CDR1 LNHDA, CDR2 SQIVND (reference sequence). CDR3 DNA sequence: TGTGCCAGTATGAACCGGGGATGGTACAATGAGCAGTTCTTC. Translated, it gives CASMNRGWYNEQFF.

This clonotype has a handful of counts. The chain couples TRBV20-1 to TRBJ1-2; D is undetermined. Trimming took 0 bases from V and 6 from J, leaving 17 bases between them. This CDR3 spans 15 amino acids. The germline gives CDR1 DFQATT, CDR2 SNEGSKA (reference sequence). This CDR3 reads CSARDPGRVLDGYTF. The DNA of the CDR3 is TGCAGTGCTAGAGATCCCGGGAGGGTGCTGGATGGCTACACCTTC.

CDR3: CASSYSFRSDTQYF. Written as DNA, the CDR3 is TGTGCCAGCAGTTACTCGTTCCGGAGCGATACGCAGTATTTT. This chain connects TRBV6-5 to TRBJ2-3; D remains ambiguous. The germline V gene encodes CDR1 MNHEY and CDR2 SVGAGI. The CDR3 covers 14 residues. V dropped 0 bases and J dropped 6 bases, with 10 bases sitting between them.

This clonotype was seen at least ten times. V is TRBV2 and J is TRBJ1-1; no clear D. V dropped 3 bases and J dropped 5 bases, with 13 bases sitting between them. This CDR3 region has 14 residues. From germline, CDR1 is SNHLY and CDR2 FYNNEI. The CDR3, as DNA: TGTGCCAGCAGTGAGAGCGCTCGCGGAACTGAAGCTTTCTTT. Translating gives CASSESARGTEAFF.

This clonotype has just a few counts. CDR3 nucleotide sequence: TGCAGCACCCGGGACTCGCTCTACGAGCAGTACTTC. It is translated as CSTRDSLYEQYF. This chain links TRBV29-1 with TRBJ2-7; tentative D call: TRBD2 (6 bases). Trimming pared 8 bases from V and 3 bases from J, leaving 14 bases between. Germline CDR1 and CDR2: SQVTM and ANQGSEA. The CDR3 sequence is 12 residues long.

This clonotype was found a few times. The chain combines TRBV11-2 with TRBJ2-4; no clear D. Germline V CDR1 and CDR2: SGHAT, FQNNGV. This CDR3 has 12 residues. V was shortened by 5 bases and J by 9 bases, with 11 bases between the two germline ends. The CDR3 loop reads CASSPKEGIQYF. CDR3 DNA sequence: TGTGCCAGCAGCCCGAAGGAAGGCATTCAGTACTTC.

Ten or more counts support this clonotype. J is TRBJ1-6 and V is TRBV10-3; TRBD1 might be the D (6 bases). This CDR3 contains 16 residues. The V gene's germline CDR1 is ENHRY and CDR2 SYGVKD. V shed 0 bases and J shed 14 bases, with 20 bases lying between them. DNA of the CDR3: TGTGCCATCAGTGAGTCGTCCGGGGGCTATCTCATGGCCCTCCACTTT. This encodes CAISESSGGYLMALHF.

This clonotype was observed a handful of times. V and J are TRBV4-2 and TRBJ2-5; tentative D call: TRBD2 (7 bases). With 0 bases removed from V and 5 bases from J, the gap between germline ends came to 16 bases. Germline CDR1 LGHNA, CDR2 YNFKEQ. CDR3 length: 16 residues. CDR3 sequence (DNA): TGTGCCAGCAGCCAAGATGTCGGGGGGCGTAGCGAGACCCAGTACTTC. It codes for CASSQDVGGRSETQYF.

This clonotype was picked up a small number of times. The V gene is TRBV3-1, the J gene TRBJ2-7; 10 bases agree with TRBD1. J lost 7 bases, V lost 7 bases, and 19 bases had no gene match. The CDR3 is made up of 17 amino acids. The germline CDR1 and CDR2 sequences are LGHDT and YNNKEL (reference sequence). CDR3 amino acids: CASNSRTGTGVAGEQYF. As DNA, the CDR3 is TGTGCCAGCAACTCCCGGACGGGGACAGGGGTCGCAGGGGAGCAGTACTTC.

This clonotype came up many times. This rearrangement joins TRBV12-3 or TRBV12-4 to TRBJ1-1; TRBD1 matches at 7 bases. This CDR3 spans 14 amino acids. V was pared by 1 base and J by 8 bases, with 7 bases of the junction left unmatched. The CDR3 DNA sequence: TGTGCCAGCAGTTTAGGACAGGGAAAGACCGAAGCTTTCTTT. Translation: CASSLGQGKTEAFF.

This clonotype was observed a few times. The gene calls are TRBV29-1 and TRBJ2-7; 11 bases agree with TRBD1. Germline V CDR1 and CDR2: SQVTM, ANQGSEA. The CDR3 is made up of 13 amino acids. The junction had 2 bases not matched to a gene; V was cut back by 5 bases and J by 2 bases. In nucleotides, the CDR3 is TGCAGCGTTCCGGGACAGGGGGCCTACGAGCAGTACTTC. It translates to CSVPGQGAYEQYF.

The chain joins TRBV7-9 to TRBJ1-6; 8 bases are a match to TRBD1. V lost 5 bases, J lost 13 bases, and 7 bases stayed unmatched. The CDR3 is 13 residues long. Germline CDR1 SEHNR, CDR2 FQNEAQ (reference sequence). The CDR3 bases are TGTGCCAGCAGCACCAGGACAGGGCAGCCCCTCCACTTT. This codes for CASSTRTGQPLHF.

CDR3 nucleotide sequence: TGCAGTTACTACGGGACACCGAGCTCCTACGAGCAGTACTTC. Encoded protein: CSYYGTPSSYEQYF. The chain employs TRBV20-1 and TRBJ2-7; tentatively, D is TRBD1 (6 bases). Trimming took 8 bases from V and 0 from J, leaving 17 bases between them. Germline lookup yields CDR1 DFQATT and CDR2 SNEGSKA (reference sequence). There are 14 residues in the CDR3.

This sequence joins TRBV11-2 and TRBJ2-1; the match to TRBD2 covers 9 bases. The germline V gene has CDR1 SGHAT and CDR2 FQNNGV. The V gene end was trimmed by 0 bases and the J gene end by 8 bases; junction bases not matched to a gene: 8. The CDR3 contains 16 residues. The CDR3 loop is CASSLDGGRAVDEQFF. CDR3 sequence (DNA): TGTGCCAGCAGCTTAGATGGCGGGAGGGCCGTCGATGAGCAGTTCTTC.

Ten or more counts support this clonotype. This chain connects TRBV6-6 to TRBJ2-1; TRBD2 aligns across 10 bases. This CDR3 contains 14 residues. Looked up from germline, CDR1 is MNHNY and CDR2 is SVGAGI (reference sequence). V lost 7 bases, J lost 8 bases, and 8 bases stayed unmatched. CDR3 amino acids: CASIVAGGGDEQFF. For the CDR3, the DNA is TGTGCCAGCATAGTAGCGGGAGGTGGGGATGAGCAGTTCTTC.

The V gene is TRBV12-5, the J gene TRBJ2-6, with no clear D. Trimming took off 5 bases at V and 1 base at J, with 9 bases between the two ends. Per germline, CDR1 LGHNT and CDR2 FRNRAP. The CDR3 sequence is 15 residues long. CDR3 in amino acids: CASGPRRSGANVLTF. CDR3 nucleotide sequence: TGTGCTAGTGGTCCCCGCAGGTCTGGGGCCAACGTCCTGACTTTC.